Sequencing of this TCR beta chain was carried out in a study of shared clonotypes between healthy human individuals. Looking at the study overall: Ranging from 18 to 49 in age, donors were two women and a few men.

With regard to this clone: What it binds is not known. This sample includes further DNA sequences coding for the same CDR3.

Only Caucasian adults living in Nashville, Tennessee served as donors. General study results and limits: Researchers found naive subsets generally carried larger estimated richness than memory subsets.

CDR1 and CDR2 from the germline V gene are SNHLY and FYNNEI. With 6 bases removed from V and 0 bases from J, the gap between germline ends came to 3 bases. The CDR3 length is 11 residues. It was across several immunoSEQ plates that each subset's genomic DNA was evenly split. Profiling relied on immunoSEQ multiplex PCR, and the TCRdb table lists in-frame clones only, not all of them. In the table there are 2 million to 2.5 million clones, over 85% of which are singletons. This rearrangement joins TRBV2 to TRBJ2-7; the D is unclear. Material: naive CD4+ T cells from PBMCs. Subset in this sample: CD45RA+ positively selected. The sequence derives from a man aged 18 to 35 in good health. Some clones in this sample may be carry-over from other donors' samples. The CDR3 sequence: CASRSSYEQYF. Here the CDR3 DNA reads TGTGCCAGCAGAAGCTCCTACGAGCAGTACTTC.